The 14 T cell receptor beta chains in this list originate from one sample, sequenced in a study of T cell repertoires in cytomegalovirus infection. TCRdb independently ran MiXCR on the reads; one entry per CDR3 protein. In the table there are hundreds of thousands of distinct CDR3 sequences, less than 20% of which are singletons. Sequenced material: PBMCs. These receptor sequences come from a human donor in good health (CMV status not recorded). Some clones in this sample may be carry-over from other donors' samples.

This clonotype showed up just a few times. The V gene is TRBV2, the J gene TRBJ2-7; possibly TRBD1 for D (5 bases). The CDR3 is made up of 14 amino acids. V gave up 1 base and J gave up 3 bases, with 10 bases separating them. CDR1 SNHLY and CDR2 FYNNEI come from the germline V gene. Here the CDR3 reads CASSEGVRGYEQYF. The CDR3 DNA reads as TGTGCCAGCAGTGAAGGGGTAAGGGGCTACGAGCAGTACTTC.

The chain uses TRBV5-1 and TRBJ2-7, with TRBD1 identical over 8 bases. Per the germline V gene, CDR1 is SGHRS and CDR2 is YFSETQ. The ends lost 0 bases at V and 1 base at J; junction bases unmatched: 3. The CDR3 loop spans 15 amino acids. DNA of the CDR3: TGCGCCAGCAGCTTGGAGGGACAGGTTTCCTACGAGCAGTACTTC. Its translation: CASSLEGQVSYEQYF.

The gene calls are TRBV5-4 and TRBJ2-7, with 9 bases fitting TRBD2. The ends lost 4 bases at V and 5 bases at J; junction bases unmatched: 13. Germline V gives CDR1 SGHNT, CDR2 YYREEE (reference sequence). The CDR3 runs 16 residues. This chain's CDR3 is CASSPVAGEVVNEQYF. The CDR3 bases are TGTGCCAGCAGCCCCGTAGCGGGAGAGGTTGTTAACGAGCAGTACTTC.

The CDR3 DNA reads TGTGCCAGCAGTTTAGCAGATAGCAATCAGCCCCAGCATTTT. Amino acid sequence: CASSLADSNQPQHF. The chain uses TRBV12-3 or TRBV12-4 and TRBJ1-5; D is ambiguous. V was shortened by 0 bases and J by 0 bases, with 3 bases between the two germline ends. This CDR3 is 14 amino acids long.

This clonotype was detected many times. The CDR3 here is CASRVLGGRYNEQFF. CDR3 nucleotide sequence: TGTGCCAGCAGGGTGTTGGGGGGTCGGTACAATGAGCAGTTCTTC. This rearrangement joins TRBV7-8 to TRBJ2-1, with a tentative D call TRBD2 (6 bases). The CDR3 contains 15 residues. The germline V and J ends were trimmed by 6 bases and 4 bases, with 16 bases remaining between them. In germline, CDR1 is SGHVS, CDR2 FQNEAQ.

The V and J genes are TRBV10-2 and TRBJ1-3; D is undetermined. The CDR3 length is 13 residues. V was cut by 4 bases and J by 4 bases, with 8 bases left in between. Germline values: CDR1 WSHSY, CDR2 SAAADI. The CDR3 is CASSGGIGNTIYF. CDR3 nucleotides: TGCGCCAGCAGTGGAGGGATCGGAAACACCATATATTTT.

This clonotype showed up many times. The gene calls are TRBV7-9 and TRBJ2-3; 12 bases are shared with TRBD2. The V gene's germline CDR1 is SEHNR and CDR2 FQNEAQ (reference sequence). This CDR3 spans 14 amino acids. V lost 5 bases and J lost 6; bases outside the gene matches: 3. Written as DNA, the CDR3 is TGTGCCAGCAGCCCCCTAGCGGGAGGGGATACGCAGTATTTT. Translation: CASSPLAGGDTQYF.

This clonotype has only a few counts. The chain couples TRBV11-2 to TRBJ1-1; 9 positions agree with TRBD1. The germline CDR1 and CDR2 sequences are SGHAT and FQNNGV. V lost 4 bases to trimming and J lost 3 bases; unmatched junction nucleotides: 6. CDR3 length: 15 residues. CDR3 loop: CASSYHRDRDTEAFF. Written as DNA, the CDR3 is TGTGCCAGCAGCTACCACCGGGACAGGGACACTGAAGCTTTCTTT.

This clonotype was seen many times. The chain combines TRBV7-2 with TRBJ2-1; 8 bases are shared with TRBD2. V was clipped by 4 bases and J by 10 bases; unmatched bases: 6. This CDR3 is built from 13 residues. Germline V gene data show CDR1 as SGHTA and CDR2 as FQGNSA. This chain's CDR3 is CASSSVGLAEQFF. The DNA of the CDR3 is TGTGCCAGCAGCTCCGTTGGACTAGCCGAGCAGTTCTTC.

The chain couples TRBV5-4 to TRBJ2-1; the match to TRBD1 covers 9 bases. Germline lookup yields CDR1 SGHNT and CDR2 YYREEE (reference sequence). The CDR3 contains 15 residues. Trimming at V came to 3 bases and at J to 7 bases, leaving 8 bases not matched to a gene. CDR3 coding DNA: TGTGCCAGCAGCTCACCGTGGACAGGGGCGAATGAGCAGTTCTTC. Amino acids: CASSSPWTGANEQFF.

The chain recombines TRBV6-2 or TRBV6-3 with TRBJ2-7, with D possibly matching TRBD2 (6 bases). The germline gives CDR1 MNHEY, CDR2 SVGEGT. The CDR3 loop spans 14 amino acids. V lost 7 bases to trimming and J lost 4 bases, with 17 bases between them. The CDR3 spells CASTPGSSGYEQYF. In DNA, the CDR3 is TGTGCCAGCACCCCAGGGAGTAGCGGATACGAGCAGTACTTC.

This clonotype was seen repeatedly, ten times or more. The chain couples TRBV12-3 or TRBV12-4 to TRBJ2-7; perhaps TRBD1 as D (6 bases). There are 16 residues in the CDR3. Trimming removed 6 bases from V and 3 bases from J, with 21 bases in between. The CDR3 DNA reads TGTGCCAGCAGCGTGAACAGGGTCCGCTTCGGCTACGAGCAGTACTTC. The encoded protein is CASSVNRVRFGYEQYF.

For this clonotype: This may arise from a read error, as a much more abundant clone is one base away. This CDR3 is CASSLEAPELAGWRNEQLF. CDR3 DNA: TGTGCCAGCAGCTTAGAAGCCCCCGAACTAGCGGGATGGAGAAATGAGCAGCTCTTC. The chain is built from TRBV7-6 and TRBJ2-1; TRBD2 matches 10 bases. Looked up from germline, CDR1 is SGHVS and CDR2 is FNYEAQ. CDR3 size: 19 residues.

As concerns this clonotype: This could be a read error, since a much larger clone is one nucleotide away. The chain uses TRBV6-8 and TRBJ2-1, with 8 bases fitting TRBD2. The CDR3 has 14 amino acids. Germline CDR1 is MNHGY and CDR2 is SAAAGT. In DNA form, the CDR3 reads TGTGCCAGCAGTTTTGGAGCGGGAGTTAGTGAGCAGATCTTC. Translating it yields CASSFGAGVSEQIF.